This is a list of T cell receptor beta chains from one sample in a study of post-analysis software for immune sequencing data. From the PCR reads, TCRdb called clonotypes with MiXCR, one entry per CDR3 protein. There are approximately 400,000 distinct CDR3 sequences in the sample; around 37% occur only once, and under 15% lies in the top ten. What was sequenced was blood. The receptors here all came from a girl between 5 and 17 years old with multiple sclerosis. Both conserved end residues are part of each CDR3.

V gene | CDR3 protein
TRBV4-3 | CASSPKSTQTYEQYF
TRBV7-8 | CASSPTLAFEGNEQFF
TRBV20-1 | CSALLAPQENIQYF
TRBV9 | CASSVGTTDTQYF
TRBV4-3 | CASSQDYPRDVVENSPLHF
TRBV7-9 | CASSLGAIWGDEQYF
TRBV20-1 | CSANHKGDYEQYF
TRBV11-2 | CASNLPTAGGPYNEQFF
TRBV7-2 | CASRPQLAGVDTQYF
TRBV7-9 | CASSLDGTNVATQYF
TRBV7-9 | CASSFRVQETQYF
TRBV7-9 | CASSSFAENTEAFF
TRBV6-5 | CASSRDRGREETQYF
TRBV5-1 | CATKPGGPRQETQYF
TRBV4-1 | CASSLRGQGTDTQYF
TRBV3-1 | CASSQGRVGNSPLHF
TRBV20-1 | CSANAGHEQYF
TRBV12-3/TRBV12-4 | CASSLEHSPLHF
TRBV7-9 | CASSPENTEAFF
TRBV6-5 | CASSYSPGLGDTQYF
TRBV27 | CASGAVTVTSTDTQYF
TRBV7-9 | CASSLDPMGARGDEQFF
TRBV7-9 | CASSLGGADEQYF
TRBV18 | CASSRGQDAYGYTF
TRBV6-5 | CASSYSRRGGPFGEYF
TRBV6-5 | CASSPFQGDYGYTF
TRBV5-1 | CASSFQPNSPLHF
TRBV18 | CASSPMTVHEQYF
TRBV5-1 | CASSRAVNTEAFF
TRBV20-1 | CSARDTAYEQYF
TRBV20-1 | CSARDPAPTGVETQYF